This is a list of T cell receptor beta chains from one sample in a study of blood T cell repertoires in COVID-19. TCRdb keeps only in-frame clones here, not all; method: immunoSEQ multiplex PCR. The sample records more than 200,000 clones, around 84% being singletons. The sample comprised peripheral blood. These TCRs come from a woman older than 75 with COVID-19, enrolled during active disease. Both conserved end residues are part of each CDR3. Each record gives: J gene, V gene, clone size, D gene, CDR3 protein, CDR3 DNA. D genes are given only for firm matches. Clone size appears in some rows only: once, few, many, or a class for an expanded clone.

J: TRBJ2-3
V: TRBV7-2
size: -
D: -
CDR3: CASSLVLEVDTQYF
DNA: TGTGCCAGCAGCTTAGTCTTGGAGGTAGATACGCAGTATTTT

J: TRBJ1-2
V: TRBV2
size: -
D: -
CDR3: CASSSGREGWGYTF
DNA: TGTGCCAGCAGTTCTGGCAGAGAGGGCTGGGGCTACACCTTC

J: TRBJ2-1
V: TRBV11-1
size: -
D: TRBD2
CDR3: CASSLQLAGGGNEQFF
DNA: TGTGCCAGCAGCTTACAACTAGCGGGGGGCGGCAATGAGCAGTTCTTC

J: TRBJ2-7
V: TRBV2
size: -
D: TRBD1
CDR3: CASLAGGSNEQYF
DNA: TGTGCCAGCCTGGCAGGGGGAAGTAACGAGCAGTACTTC

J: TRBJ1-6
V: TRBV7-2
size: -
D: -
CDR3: CASSSPGRAYNSPLHF
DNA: TGTGCCAGCAGCTCCCCCGGCAGGGCCTATAATTCACCCCTCCACTTT

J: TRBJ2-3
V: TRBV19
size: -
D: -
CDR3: CASSTRQAQSTDTQYF
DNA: TGTGCCAGTAGTACTCGACAGGCCCAAAGCACAGATACGCAGTATTTT

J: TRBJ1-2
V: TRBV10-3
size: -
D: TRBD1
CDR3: CAIRGTGAGGYTF
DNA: TGTGCCATCAGAGGGACAGGGGCGGGTGGCTACACCTTC

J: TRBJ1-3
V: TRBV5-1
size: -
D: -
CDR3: CASSRTKGAGNTIYF
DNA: TGCGCCAGCAGCCGAACCAAAGGGGCTGGAAACACCATATATTTT

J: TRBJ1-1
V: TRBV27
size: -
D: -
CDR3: CASRPDRGSNTEAFF
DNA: TGTGCCAGCAGACCCGACCGGGGGAGTAACACTGAAGCTTTCTTT

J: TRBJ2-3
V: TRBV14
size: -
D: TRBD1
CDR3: CASSPGGSLADTQYF
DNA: TGTGCCAGCAGCCCAGGGGGCTCCCTTGCGGATACGCAGTATTTT

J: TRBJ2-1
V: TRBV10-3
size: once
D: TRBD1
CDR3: CAISDKGSGTGYNEQFF
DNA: TGTGCCATCAGTGACAAAGGATCCGGGACAGGATACAATGAGCAGTTCTTC

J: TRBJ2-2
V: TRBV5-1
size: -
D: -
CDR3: CASSLGQFNTGELFF
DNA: TGCGCCAGCAGCTTGGGACAATTCAACACCGGGGAGCTGTTTTTT

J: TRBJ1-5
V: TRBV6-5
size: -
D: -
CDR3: CATAEGPGQPQHF
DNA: TGTGCCACCGCGGAAGGCCCGGGACAGCCCCAGCATTTT

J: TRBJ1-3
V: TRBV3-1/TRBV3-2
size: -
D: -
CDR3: CASSPLGASGNTIYF
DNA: TGTGCCAGCAGCCCCTTGGGGGCCTCTGGAAACACCATATATTTT

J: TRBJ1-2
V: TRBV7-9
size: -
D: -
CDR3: CASSPGDGDWRGYTF
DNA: TGTGCCAGCAGCCCGGGGGACGGGGATTGGAGGGGCTACACCTTC

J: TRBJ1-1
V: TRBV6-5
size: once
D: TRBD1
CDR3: CAGNGGQATEAFF
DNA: TGTGCCGGCAACGGGGGACAGGCCACTGAAGCTTTCTTT

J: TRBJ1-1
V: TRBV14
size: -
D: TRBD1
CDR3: CASSQVTGGEAFF
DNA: TGTGCCAGCAGCCAGGTGACAGGGGGTGAGGCTTTCTTT

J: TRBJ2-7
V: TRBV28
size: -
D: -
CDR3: CASTPGGTQRYEQYF
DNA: TGTGCCAGCACCCCAGGGGGGACTCAGCGCTACGAGCAGTACTTC

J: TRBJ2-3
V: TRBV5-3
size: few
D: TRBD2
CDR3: CARSLVYPSGGHNDTQYF
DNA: TGTGCCAGAAGCTTGGTCTATCCTAGCGGGGGACACAACGATACGCAGTATTTT

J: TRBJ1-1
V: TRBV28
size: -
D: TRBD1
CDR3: CASSARGTGVTEAFF
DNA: TGTGCCAGCAGTGCCCGGGGGACAGGGGTCACTGAAGCTTTCTTT

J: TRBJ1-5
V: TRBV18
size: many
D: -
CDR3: CASSRNSNYQPQHF
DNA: TGTGCCAGCTCCCGAAACAGTAATTATCAGCCCCAGCATTTT

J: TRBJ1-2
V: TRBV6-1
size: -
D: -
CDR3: CASSEASYGGYGYTF
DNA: TGTGCCAGCAGTGAAGCGAGCTACGGAGGATATGGCTACACCTTC

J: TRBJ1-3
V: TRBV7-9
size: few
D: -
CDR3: CASSPGAGNTIYF
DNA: TGTGCCAGCAGCCCCGGGGCTGGAAACACCATATATTTT

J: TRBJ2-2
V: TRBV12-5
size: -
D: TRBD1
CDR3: CASGLGDRNTGELFF
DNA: TGTGCTAGTGGTTTGGGGGACAGGAACACCGGGGAGCTGTTTTTT

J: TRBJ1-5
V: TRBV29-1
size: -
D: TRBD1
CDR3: CSVTPGTGSNQPQHF
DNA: TGCAGCGTTACACCCGGGACAGGGAGCAATCAGCCCCAGCATTTT

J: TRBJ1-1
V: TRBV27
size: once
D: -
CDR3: CASSRIRGPNTEAFF
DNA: TGTGCCAGCAGTCGCATCCGAGGGCCGAACACTGAAGCTTTCTTT

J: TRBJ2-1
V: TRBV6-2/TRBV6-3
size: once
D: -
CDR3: CASSYRPGVARHEQFF
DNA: TGTGCCAGCAGTTACCGTCCCGGGGTAGCGAGACATGAGCAGTTCTTC

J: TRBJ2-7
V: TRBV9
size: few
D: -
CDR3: CASSVNPQVNEQYF
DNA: TGTGCCAGCAGTGTAAATCCCCAGGTGAACGAGCAGTACTTC

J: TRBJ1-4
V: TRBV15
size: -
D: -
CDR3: CATSPELGSTNEKLFF
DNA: TGTGCCACCAGCCCAGAGTTGGGGAGCACTAATGAAAAACTGTTTTTT